This T cell receptor beta chain was obtained from a study of vaccination and CD4 T cells after COVID-19. This sample's time point: late sampling 161 to 241 days after vaccination in a few convalescent patients. The treatment here: approximately 11-day PBMC culture with coronavirus spike peptide pools or control peptides (ViraFEST assay). The CDR3 contains 10 residues. V lost 8 bases, J lost 6 bases, and 8 bases lay in between. From germline, CDR1 is LNHDA and CDR2 SQIVND (reference sequence). This clonotype has only a few counts. Its antigen is as yet unknown. With the Oncomine TCR Beta short-read assay, DNA from cultured CD4+ T cells was sequenced. Via MiXCR, TCRdb re-called the PCR reads, giving one row per CDR3 protein. This sample carries about 23,000 distinct CDR3 sequences, about 35% of them seen once, and the ten largest clones take approximately 9%.

The sequence was obtained from a human donor who had recovered from COVID-19. V gene TRBV19 combines with J gene TRBJ2-7; no reliable D call. This sample comprised CD4+ T cells from blood, cultured in vitro, obtained about 7 months after SARS-CoV-2 vaccination. The CDR3 nucleotides are TGTGCCAGTCTCTCTGGCGAGCAGTACTTC. It specifies CASLSGEQYF. Full variable domain (remainder filled in from reference TRBV19 and TRBJ2-7): DGGITQSPKYLFRKEGQNVTLSCEQNLNHDAMYWYRQDPGQGLRLIYYSQIVNDFQKGDIAEGYSVSREKKESFPLTVTSAQKNPTAFYLCASLSGEQYFGPGTRLTVT.